Below are 23 T cell receptor beta chains sequenced from a single sample in a study of shared clonotypes between healthy human individuals. Naive CD8 populations comprised CD45RO-negative cells positively selected for CCR7, excluding terminally differentiated effector memory CD45RA+ cells. Clones were read by immunoSEQ multiplex PCR, and TCRdb kept only the in-frame ones, dropping some. Here the sample spans roughly 2,000,000 clones, approximately 92% being singletons. The sample taken for sequencing was naive CD8+ T cells from PBMCs. These receptor sequences come from a young man in good health. Some clones in this sample may be carry-over from other donors' samples.

About this clone: This CDR3 is also generated by other DNA sequences in the sample. CDR3 sequence (DNA): TGTGCCAGCAGCGTCGGGACAGGCTCGGCCGGGGAGCTGTTTTTT. Translating gives CASSVGTGSAGELFF. V usage is TRBV9 and J usage is TRBJ2-2, with 8 bases aligning to TRBD1. The germline V gene encodes CDR1 SGDLS and CDR2 YYNGEE. This CDR3 has 15 amino acids. V lost 2 bases and J lost 6; bases outside the gene matches: 6.

Worth noting for this clone: Other DNA sequences in this sample translate to the same CDR3. This chain links TRBV2 with TRBJ2-3, with 13 bases identical to TRBD2. Per the germline V gene, CDR1 is SNHLY and CDR2 is FYNNEI. V was clipped by 3 bases and J by 2 bases; unmatched bases: 5. This CDR3 is 17 amino acids long. The CDR3 protein is CASSELGLAGATDTQYF. CDR3 coding DNA: TGTGCCAGCAGTGAGCTTGGACTAGCGGGAGCCACAGATACGCAGTATTTT.

This chain uses TRBV9 with TRBJ2-5; D is unresolved. The CDR3 loop spans 14 amino acids. V lost 1 base, J lost 3 bases, and 10 bases lay in between. Germline CDR1 is SGDLS and CDR2 is YYNGEE. CDR3: CASSVLGMEETQYF. The CDR3 nucleotides read TGTGCCAGCAGCGTACTGGGGATGGAAGAGACCCAGTACTTC. Supplemented by reference TRBV9 and TRBJ2-5, the full variable domain reads DSGVTQTPKHLITATGQRVTLRCSPRSGDLSVYWYQQSLDQGLQFLIQYYNGEERAKGNILERFSAQQFPDLHSELNLSSLELGDSALYFCASSVLGMEETQYFGPGTRLLVL.

The chain employs TRBV21-1 and TRBJ2-1; TRBD2 is taken as the D call from the table, unchecked against the DNA. TRBV21-1 is a recognized pseudogene. The CDR3 extends over 16 amino acids. CDR3 DNA: TGTGCCAGCAGCAAAGATGATGTGGATGGAAGCGATGAGCAGTTCTTC. Amino acids: CASSKDDVDGSDEQFF.

This chain joins TRBV7-9 and TRBJ2-7, with 9 nucleotides matching TRBD2. The CDR3 consists of 18 residues. V shed 5 bases and J 3 bases; nucleotides not matched to a gene: 17. Germline V gene sequence: CDR1 SEHNR, CDR2 FQNEAQ (reference sequence). The CDR3 DNA sequence: TGTGCCAGCAGCCAAGCCCTTGAAACTCTAGCGGGGATCTACGAGCAGTACTTC. Its translation: CASSQALETLAGIYEQYF. Full variable domain (missing parts from reference TRBV7-9 and TRBJ2-7): DTGVSQNPRHKITKRGQNVTFRCDPISEHNRLYWYRQTLGQGPEFLTYFQNEAQLEKSRLLSDRFSAERPKGSFSTLEIQRTEQGDSAMYLCASSQALETLAGIYEQYFGPGTRLTVT.

The chain is built from TRBV7-8 and TRBJ1-2, with D unresolved. Trimming left V 5 bases short and J 5 bases short, with 21 bases between. The CDR3 runs to 16 residues. Germline V gene data show CDR1 as SGHVS and CDR2 as FQNEAQ. The DNA for the CDR3 is TGTGCCAGCAGCCCTGGGCCACCCTCGAGGGATTATGGCTACACCTTC. Amino acid sequence: CASSPGPPSRDYGYTF.

V and J are TRBV29-1 and TRBJ1-1; D ambiguous. Looked up from germline, CDR1 is SQVTM and CDR2 is ANQGSEA. The CDR3 runs to 11 residues. The V gene lost 6 bases and the J gene lost 3 bases, with 8 bases spanning the gap. The CDR3 coding sequence is TGCAGCGTGAACCGGGACACTGAAGCTTTCTTT. This encodes CSVNRDTEAFF.

As for this clone: At the DNA level, this CDR3 is encoded by other sequences in the same sample as well. This chain uses TRBV27 with TRBJ2-7; D is uncertain. Germline V gives CDR1 MNHEY, CDR2 SMNVEV (reference sequence). The CDR3 consists of 13 residues. Trimming shortened V by 2 bases and J by 2 bases, and 7 bases separated the two germline ends. CDR3 amino acids: CASSLKGTYEQYF. CDR3 nucleotides: TGTGCCAGCAGTTTAAAAGGCACCTACGAGCAGTACTTC.

The rearrangement links TRBV4-1 to TRBJ1-5; D is perhaps TRBD1 (5 bases). The CDR3 covers 15 residues. Germline CDR1 MGHRA, CDR2 YSYEKL. V gave up 1 base and J gave up 1 base, with 8 bases separating them. CDR3 sequence (DNA): TGCGCCAGCAGCCAAGTTAAGGGGAGCAATCAGCCCCAGCATTTT. It is translated as CASSQVKGSNQPQHF.

V and J are TRBV4-1 and TRBJ2-7, with 9 positions matching TRBD2. CDR1 and CDR2 from the germline V gene are MGHRA and YSYEKL. Trimming at V came to 2 bases and at J to 5 bases, leaving 7 bases not matched to a gene. The CDR3 runs 15 residues. CDR3 residues: CASSQLPGLANEQYF. CDR3 sequence (DNA): TGCGCCAGCAGCCAACTCCCGGGACTAGCTAACGAGCAGTACTTC.

The rearrangement joins TRBV10-1 to TRBJ2-7; D is ambiguous. Germline V gene data show CDR1 as WNHNN and CDR2 as SYGVQD (reference sequence). The V end lost 5 bases, the J end lost 0 bases, and 14 bases lay between the germline ends. The CDR3 sequence is 15 residues long. CDR3 DNA sequence: TGCGCCAGCAGTCCGTCCGTGCTTGCCTCCTACGAGCAGTACTTC. This gives the protein CASSPSVLASYEQYF.

The chain couples TRBV28 to TRBJ2-3; D call uncertain. This CDR3 comprises 16 residues. Trimming shortened V by 6 bases and J by 3 bases, and 19 bases separated the two germline ends. Germline lookup yields CDR1 MDHEN and CDR2 SYDVKM. CDR3: CASSPRVTERTDTQYF. The CDR3 bases are TGTGCCAGCAGCCCCCGGGTCACGGAGAGAACAGATACGCAGTATTTT. The full variable domain, rest sourced from reference TRBV28 and TRBJ2-3, is DVKVTQSSRYLVKRTGEKVFLECVQDMDHENMFWYRQDPGLGLRLIYFSYDVKMKEKGDIPEGYSVSREKKERFSLILESASTNQTSMYLCASSPRVTERTDTQYFGPGTRLTVL.

The chain uses TRBV7-9 and TRBJ2-3; 8 bases agree with TRBD1. This CDR3 comprises 16 residues. V trimming: 5 bases; J trimming: 0 bases; junction bases outside the gene matches: 7. CDR1 is SEHNR, CDR2 FQNEAQ, per germline (reference sequence). CDR3 bases: TGTGCCAGCAGCCCCCGGACAGGGACTAGCACAGATACGCAGTATTTT. This gives the protein CASSPRTGTSTDTQYF.

The genes are TRBV6-6 and TRBJ2-2; possible D gene TRBD2, 6 bases. Germline assignment: CDR1 MNHNY and CDR2 SVGAGI (reference sequence). The CDR3 has 15 residues. V was clipped by 0 bases and J by 8 bases, with 13 bases between them. The CDR3 coding sequence is TGTGCCAGCAGTTACTCGGAGGGTTGGTCTGGGGAGCTGTTTTTT. It translates to CASSYSEGWSGELFF.

A single count supports this clone. This chain links TRBV21-1 with TRBJ2-1. TRBV21-1 corresponds to a pseudogene. This CDR3 comprises 15 residues. The CDR3 here is CASNDLECLNNEQFF. CDR3 DNA sequence: TGTGCCAGCAATGACCTTGAGTGTCTCAACAATGAGCAGTTCTTC.

Of note for this clone: This CDR3 fails to terminate in the conserved phenylalanine or tryptophan, so it likely reflects a read error. This rearrangement joins TRBV9 to TRBJ1-1; no definite D call. V was pared by 5 bases and J by 0 bases, with 17 bases between. Germline assignment: CDR1 SGDLS and CDR2 YYNGEE. The CDR3 runs 16 residues. CDR3 sequence: CASSGSAFSMNTEAFC. CDR3 bases: TGTGCCAGCAGTGGGTCCGCTTTTTCCATGAACACTGAAGCTTTCTGT.

This clone was picked up a small number of times. This chain joins TRBV7-9 and TRBJ1-1; TRBD1 might be the D (6 bases). The CDR3 runs to 15 residues. The V gene's germline CDR1 is SEHNR and CDR2 FQNEAQ (reference sequence). V lost 5 bases and J 3 bases, leaving 16 bases between the germline ends. CDR3 sequence: CASSPTQGPDTEAFF. CDR3 DNA: TGTGCCAGCAGCCCGACACAGGGTCCGGACACTGAAGCTTTCTTT.

This sequence joins TRBV7-9 and TRBJ2-7, with unresolved D. CDR3 length: 10 amino acids. CDR1 SEHNR and CDR2 FQNEAQ come from the germline V gene (reference sequence). V was shortened by 8 bases and J by 5 bases, with 7 bases between the two germline ends. The DNA of the CDR3 is TGTGCCAGCGAACTACACGAGCAGTACTTC. Translating it yields CASELHEQYF. The full variable domain, in which reference TRBV7-9 and TRBJ2-7 provide the parts outside the CDR3, is DTGVSQNPRHKITKRGQNVTFRCDPISEHNRLYWYRQTLGQGPEFLTYFQNEAQLEKSRLLSDRFSAERPKGSFSTLEIQRTEQGDSAMYLCASELHEQYFGPGTRLTVT.

Points on this clone: Other nucleotide sequences in the sample specify the same CDR3. The V call is TRBV30, the J call TRBJ2-5; tentatively, D is TRBD1 (6 bases). Trimming stripped 5 bases from V and 1 base from J, with 11 bases between. Germline CDR1 GTSNPN, CDR2 SVGIG (reference sequence). The CDR3 has 13 amino acids. CDR3 loop: CAWGWGLQETQYF. In DNA form, the CDR3 reads TGTGCCTGGGGTTGGGGGCTCCAAGAGACCCAGTACTTC.

The V gene is TRBV19, the J gene TRBJ2-5, with a tentative D call TRBD2 (7 bases). The V and J ends lost 9 bases and 5 bases respectively, with 19 bases between them. The germline V gene encodes CDR1 LNHDA and CDR2 SQIVND (reference sequence). The CDR3 loop spans 14 amino acids. The CDR3 nucleotides read TGTGCCAGCCCCTCCCAGGGGAGGGAGGAGACCCAGTACTTC. Its protein product is CASPSQGREETQYF.

J is TRBJ2-7 and V is TRBV14; tentatively, D is TRBD1 (7 bases). The CDR3 consists of 13 residues. Looked up from germline, CDR1 is SGHDN and CDR2 is FVKESK. Trimming took 3 bases from V and 6 from J, leaving 12 bases between them. CDR3 sequence: CASSHRGVREQYF. The CDR3, as DNA: TGTGCCAGCAGCCACAGGGGGGTTCGCGAGCAGTACTTC. The variable domain in full, with the rest retrieved from reference TRBV14 and TRBJ2-7, is EAGVTQFPSHSVIEKGQTVTLRCDPISGHDNLYWYRRVMGKEIKFLLHFVKESKQDESGMPNNRFLAERTGGTYSTLKVQPAELEDSGVYFCASSHRGVREQYFGPGTRLTVT.

The chain couples TRBV7-9 to TRBJ2-7, with 7 bases aligning to TRBD1. The trim removed 5 bases at V and 5 bases at J, leaving 9 bases unmatched. Germline lookup yields CDR1 SEHNR and CDR2 FQNEAQ (reference sequence). CDR3 length equals 14 residues. The CDR3 DNA sequence: TGTGCCAGCAGCCCACTGACAGGGCACGACGAGCAGTACTTC. It translates to CASSPLTGHDEQYF.

This sequence joins TRBV7-9 and TRBJ2-5; a weak D match, TRBD1 (6 bases). This CDR3 is 16 amino acids long. V lost 5 bases to trimming and J lost 0 bases, with 16 bases between them. CDR1 SEHNR and CDR2 FQNEAQ come from the germline V gene (reference sequence). CDR3 sequence: CASSGPDSLDQETQYF. DNA for the CDR3: TGTGCCAGCAGCGGACCGGACAGCCTAGACCAAGAGACCCAGTACTTC.